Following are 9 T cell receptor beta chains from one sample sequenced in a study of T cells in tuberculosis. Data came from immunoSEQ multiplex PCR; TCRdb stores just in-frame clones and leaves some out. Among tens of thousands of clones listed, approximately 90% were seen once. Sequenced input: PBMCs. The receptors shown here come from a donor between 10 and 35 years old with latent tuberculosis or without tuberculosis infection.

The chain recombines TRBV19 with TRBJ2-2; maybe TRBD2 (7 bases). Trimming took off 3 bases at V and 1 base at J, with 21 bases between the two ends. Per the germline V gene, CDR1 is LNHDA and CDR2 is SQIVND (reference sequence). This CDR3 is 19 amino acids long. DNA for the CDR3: TGTGCCAGTAGTATTTTCGGCACAGGGAGCGGGGTGAACACCGGGGAGCTGTTTTTT. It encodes CASSIFGTGSGVNTGELFF.

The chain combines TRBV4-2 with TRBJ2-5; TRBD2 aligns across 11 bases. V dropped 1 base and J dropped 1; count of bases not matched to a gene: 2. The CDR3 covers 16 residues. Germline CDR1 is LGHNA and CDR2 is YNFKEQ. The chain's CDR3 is CASSQGGTSGQETQYF. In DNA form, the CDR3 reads TGTGCCAGCAGCCAAGGAGGGACTAGCGGCCAAGAGACCCAGTACTTC.

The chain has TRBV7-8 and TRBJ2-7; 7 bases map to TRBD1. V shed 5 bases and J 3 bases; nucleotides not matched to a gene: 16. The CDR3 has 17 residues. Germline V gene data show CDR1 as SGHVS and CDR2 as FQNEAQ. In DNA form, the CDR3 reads TGTGCCAGCAGCCGAGGACAGGATAGGGATTGGGACTACGAGCAGTACTTC. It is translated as CASSRGQDRDWDYEQYF. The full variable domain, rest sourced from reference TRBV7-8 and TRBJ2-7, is GAGVSQSPRYKVAKRGQDVALRCDPISGHVSLFWYQQALGQGPEFLTYFQNEAQLDKSGLPSDRFFAERPEGSVSTLKIQRTQQEDSAVYLCASSRGQDRDWDYEQYFGPGTRLTVT.

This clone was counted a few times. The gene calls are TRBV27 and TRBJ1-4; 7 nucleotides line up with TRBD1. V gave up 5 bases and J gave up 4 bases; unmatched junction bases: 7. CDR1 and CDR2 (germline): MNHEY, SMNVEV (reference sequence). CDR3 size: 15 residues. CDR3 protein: CASSPPGQLNEKLFF. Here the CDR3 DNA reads TGTGCCAGCAGTCCGCCGGGACAGCTTAATGAAAAACTGTTTTTT.

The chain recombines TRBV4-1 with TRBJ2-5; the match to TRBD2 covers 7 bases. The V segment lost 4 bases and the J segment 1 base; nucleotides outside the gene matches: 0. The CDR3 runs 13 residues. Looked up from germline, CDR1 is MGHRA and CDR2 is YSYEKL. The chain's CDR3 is CASSRTSQETQYF. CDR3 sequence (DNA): TGCGCCAGCAGCCGGACTAGCCAAGAGACCCAGTACTTC.

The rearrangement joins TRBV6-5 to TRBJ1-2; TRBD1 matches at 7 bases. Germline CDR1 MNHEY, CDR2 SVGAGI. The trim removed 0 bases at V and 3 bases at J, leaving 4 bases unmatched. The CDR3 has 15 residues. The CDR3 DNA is TGTGCCAGCAGTTACTCAGCCAGGGGGTACTATGGCTACACCTTC. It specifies CASSYSARGYYGYTF.

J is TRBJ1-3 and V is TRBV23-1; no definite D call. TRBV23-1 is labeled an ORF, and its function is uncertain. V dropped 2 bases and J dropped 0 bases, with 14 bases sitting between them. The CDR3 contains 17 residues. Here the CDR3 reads CASSQVLKSSSGNTIYF. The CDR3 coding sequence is TGCGCCAGCAGTCAAGTCCTCAAGAGCTCCTCTGGAAACACCATATATTTT.

The CDR3 DNA follows: TGTGCCAGCCGCAGCTGGGCTGCTCTAGCCAAAAACATTCAGTACTTC. It codes for CASRSWAALAKNIQYF. The rearrangement joins TRBV21-1 to TRBJ2-4; TRBD1 is the table's D call, not checked against the DNA. TRBV21-1 is a known pseudogene. The CDR3 consists of 16 residues.

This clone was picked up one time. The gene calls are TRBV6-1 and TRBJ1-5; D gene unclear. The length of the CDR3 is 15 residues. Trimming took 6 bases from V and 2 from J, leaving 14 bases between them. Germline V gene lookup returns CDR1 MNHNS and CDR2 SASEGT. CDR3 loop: CASSYLSRGNQPQHF. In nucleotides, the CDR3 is TGTGCCAGCAGCTACCTTTCTCGGGGCAATCAGCCCCAGCATTTT.